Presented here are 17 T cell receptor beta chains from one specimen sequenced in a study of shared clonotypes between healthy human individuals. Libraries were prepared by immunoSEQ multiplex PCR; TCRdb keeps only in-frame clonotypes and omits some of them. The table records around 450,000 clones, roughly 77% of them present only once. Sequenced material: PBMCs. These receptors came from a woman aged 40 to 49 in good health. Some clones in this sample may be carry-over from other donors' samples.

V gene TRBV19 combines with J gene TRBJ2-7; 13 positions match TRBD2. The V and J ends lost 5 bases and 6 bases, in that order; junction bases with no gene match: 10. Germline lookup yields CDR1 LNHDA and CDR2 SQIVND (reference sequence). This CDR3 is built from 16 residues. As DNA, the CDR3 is TGTGCCAGTAGTGCCAGGACTAGCGGGAGTTTTCGCGAGCAGTACTTC. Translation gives CASSARTSGSFREQYF.

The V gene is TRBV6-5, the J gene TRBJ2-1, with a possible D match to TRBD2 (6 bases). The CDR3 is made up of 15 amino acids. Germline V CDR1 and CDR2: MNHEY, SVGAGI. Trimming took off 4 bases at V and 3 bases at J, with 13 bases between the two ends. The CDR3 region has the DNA TGTGCCAGCAGTTTATCGGGGGATAACTACAATGAGCAGTTCTTC. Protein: CASSLSGDNYNEQFF.

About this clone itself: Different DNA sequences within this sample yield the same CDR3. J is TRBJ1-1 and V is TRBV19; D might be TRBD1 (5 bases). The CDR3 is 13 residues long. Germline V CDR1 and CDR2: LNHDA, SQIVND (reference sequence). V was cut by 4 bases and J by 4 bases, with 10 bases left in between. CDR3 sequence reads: CASSTTGGTEAFF. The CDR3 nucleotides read TGTGCCAGTAGTACCACGGGGGGCACTGAAGCTTTCTTT. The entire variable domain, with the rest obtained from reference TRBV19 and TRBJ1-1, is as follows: DGGITQSPKYLFRKEGQNVTLSCEQNLNHDAMYWYRQDPGQGLRLIYYSQIVNDFQKGDIAEGYSVSREKKESFPLTVTSAQKNPTAFYLCASSTTGGTEAFFGQGTRLTVV.

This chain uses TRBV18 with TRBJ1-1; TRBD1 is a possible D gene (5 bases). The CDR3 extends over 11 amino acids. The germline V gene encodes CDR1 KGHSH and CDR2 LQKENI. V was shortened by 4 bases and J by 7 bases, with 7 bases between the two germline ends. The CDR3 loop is CASSRGSEAFF. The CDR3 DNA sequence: TGTGCCAGCTCACGGGGCAGTGAAGCTTTCTTT.

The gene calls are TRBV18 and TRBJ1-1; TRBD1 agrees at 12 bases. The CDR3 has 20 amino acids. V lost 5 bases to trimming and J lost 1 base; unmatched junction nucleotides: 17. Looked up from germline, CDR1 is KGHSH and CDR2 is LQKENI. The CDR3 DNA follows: TGTGCCAGCTCAACCTATTGGTCCGGGACAGGGGGCAACTCGAACACTGAAGCTTTCTTT. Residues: CASSTYWSGTGGNSNTEAFF.

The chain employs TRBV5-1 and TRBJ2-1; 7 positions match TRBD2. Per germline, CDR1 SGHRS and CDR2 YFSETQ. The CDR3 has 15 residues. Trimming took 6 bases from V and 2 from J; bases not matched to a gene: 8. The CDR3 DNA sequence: TGCGCCAGCAATAGTCTAGCGGACACCTACAATGAGCAGTTCTTC. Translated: CASNSLADTYNEQFF. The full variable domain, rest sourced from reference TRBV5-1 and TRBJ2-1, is KAGVTQTPRYLIKTRGQQVTLSCSPISGHRSVSWYQQTPGQGLQFLFEYFSETQRNKGNFPGRFSGRQFSNSRSEMNVSTLELGDSALYLCASNSLADTYNEQFFGPGTRLTVL.

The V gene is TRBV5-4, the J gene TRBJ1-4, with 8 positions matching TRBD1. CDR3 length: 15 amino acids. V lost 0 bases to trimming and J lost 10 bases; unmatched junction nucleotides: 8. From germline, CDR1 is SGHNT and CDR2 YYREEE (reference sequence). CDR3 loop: CASSLEGTGGGKLFF. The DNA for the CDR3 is TGTGCCAGCAGCTTGGAGGGGACAGGAGGGGGAAAACTGTTTTTT.

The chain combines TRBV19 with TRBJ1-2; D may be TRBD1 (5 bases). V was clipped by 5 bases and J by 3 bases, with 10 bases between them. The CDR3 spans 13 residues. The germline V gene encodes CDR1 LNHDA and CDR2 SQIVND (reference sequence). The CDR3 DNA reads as TGTGCCAGTAGTTCCCAGGGTGACTATGGCTACACCTTC. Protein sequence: CASSSQGDYGYTF.

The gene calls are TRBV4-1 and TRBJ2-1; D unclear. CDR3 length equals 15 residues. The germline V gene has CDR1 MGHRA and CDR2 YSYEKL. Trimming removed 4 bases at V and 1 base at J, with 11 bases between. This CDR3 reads CASSPLENSYNEQFF. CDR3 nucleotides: TGCGCCAGCAGCCCCCTGGAGAATTCCTACAATGAGCAGTTCTTC.

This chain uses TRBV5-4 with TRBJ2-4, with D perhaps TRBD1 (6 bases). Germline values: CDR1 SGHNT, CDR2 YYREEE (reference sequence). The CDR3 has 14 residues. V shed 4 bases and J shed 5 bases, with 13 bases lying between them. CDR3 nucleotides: TGTGCCAGCAGCAACAGGGCTGGCGAAAACATTCAGTACTTC. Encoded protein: CASSNRAGENIQYF.

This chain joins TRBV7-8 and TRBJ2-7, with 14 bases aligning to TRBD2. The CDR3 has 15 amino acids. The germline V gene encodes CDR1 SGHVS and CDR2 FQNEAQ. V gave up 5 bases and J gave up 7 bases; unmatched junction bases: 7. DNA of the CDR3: TGTGCCAGCAGCCCACTAGGACTAGCGGGAGGTGAGCAGTACTTC. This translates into CASSPLGLAGGEQYF.

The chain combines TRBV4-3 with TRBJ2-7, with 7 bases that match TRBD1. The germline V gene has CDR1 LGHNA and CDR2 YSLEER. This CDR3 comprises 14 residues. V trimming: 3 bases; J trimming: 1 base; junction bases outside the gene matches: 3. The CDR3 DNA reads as TGCGCCAGCAGCCACCTGACAGGGTCCTACGAGCAGTACTTC. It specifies CASSHLTGSYEQYF.

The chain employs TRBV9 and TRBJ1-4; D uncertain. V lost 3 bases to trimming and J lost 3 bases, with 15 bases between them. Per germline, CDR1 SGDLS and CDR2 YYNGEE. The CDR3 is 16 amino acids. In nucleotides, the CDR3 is TGTGCCAGCAGCGCGAGGCCGGGCGGGGCTAATGAAAAACTGTTTTTT. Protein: CASSARPGGANEKLFF.

The CDR3 is CASSQVRGLTDTQYF. CDR3 DNA: TGTGCCAGCAGCCAAGTTAGAGGGCTTACAGATACGCAGTATTTT. The rearrangement links TRBV4-2 to TRBJ2-3; D is perhaps TRBD2 (5 bases). V was clipped by 1 base and J by 3 bases, with 11 bases between them. The CDR3 sequence is 15 residues long. Germline CDR1 is LGHNA and CDR2 is YNFKEQ.

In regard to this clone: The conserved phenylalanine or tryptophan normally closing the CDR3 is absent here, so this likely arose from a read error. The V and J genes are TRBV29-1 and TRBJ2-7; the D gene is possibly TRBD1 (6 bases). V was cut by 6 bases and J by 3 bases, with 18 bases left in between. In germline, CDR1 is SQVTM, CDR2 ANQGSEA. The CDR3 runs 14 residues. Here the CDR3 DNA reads TGCAGCGTCCGGACAGTCAGAACTTTCTACGAGCAGTACCTC. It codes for CSVRTVRTFYEQYL.

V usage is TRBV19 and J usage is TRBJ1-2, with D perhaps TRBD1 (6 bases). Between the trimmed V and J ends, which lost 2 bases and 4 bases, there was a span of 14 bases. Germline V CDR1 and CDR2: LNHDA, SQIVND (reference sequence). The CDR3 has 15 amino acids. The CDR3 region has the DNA TGTGCCAGTAGTATACCAGACAGGAGCACCTATGGCTACACCTTC. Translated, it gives CASSIPDRSTYGYTF.

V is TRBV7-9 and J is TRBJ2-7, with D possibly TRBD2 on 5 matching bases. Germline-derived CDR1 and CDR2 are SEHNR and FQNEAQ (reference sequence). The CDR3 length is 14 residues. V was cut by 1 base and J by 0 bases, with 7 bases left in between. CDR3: CASSLGTSSYEQYF. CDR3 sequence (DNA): TGTGCCAGCAGCTTAGGTACTAGCTCCTACGAGCAGTACTTC.